This T cell receptor beta chain was sequenced for a study of shared clonotypes between healthy human individuals. Study-wide results and caveats: Sampling included only blood; tissue repertoires likely differ. As a rule, naive subsets had a larger estimated richness than memory subsets.

Notes on this clone: Its antigen is unidentified.

Replicate PCRs from sorted subsets contained approximately 190 ng DNA, which is 29,000 or so T cell genomes. Profiling relied on immunoSEQ multiplex PCR, and the TCRdb table lists in-frame clones only, not all of them. This table has about 680,000 clones, approximately 79% appearing once. Source material: memory CD4+ T cells sorted from blood. Subset reported: CD45RA-negative fraction. The sequence was collected from a woman in her 30s in good health.

The CDR3 sequence is CAWNGQGGGYTF. The CDR3, as DNA: TGTGCCTGGAACGGACAGGGAGGTGGCTACACCTTC. The V and J genes are TRBV30 and TRBJ1-2, with 8 bases aligning to TRBD1. Trimming at V came to 4 bases and at J to 7 bases, leaving 5 bases not matched to a gene. The germline CDR1 and CDR2 sequences are GTSNPN and SVGIG (reference sequence). The CDR3 has 12 residues.